The 29 T cell receptor beta chains reported below all come from one sample, sequenced in a study of blood T cell repertoires in COVID-19. The method was immunoSEQ multiplex PCR; TCRdb's version includes in-frame clones alone and lacks a portion of them. Of fewer than 250,000 clones in the sample, around nine tenths were seen once. Specimen: peripheral blood. Every receptor here comes from a man aged 55-75 years who had recovered from COVID-19.

The chain links TRBV7-2 to TRBJ2-1, with a possible D match to TRBD2 (5 bases). This CDR3 comprises 17 residues. Between the trimmed V and J ends, which lost 0 bases and 4 bases, there was a span of 16 bases. Germline-derived CDR1 and CDR2 are SGHTA and FQGNSA. The CDR3 is CASSLARTPYQYNEQFF. CDR3 nucleotide sequence: TGTGCCAGCAGCTTAGCCCGGACTCCGTACCAATACAATGAGCAGTTCTTC.

The count of this clone is one. The chain recombines TRBV3-1 (or the pseudogene TRBV3-2) with TRBJ2-5; TRBD1 might be the D (6 bases). This CDR3 comprises 13 residues. Between the trimmed V and J ends, which lost 6 bases and 5 bases, there was a span of 13 bases. The germline gives CDR1 LGHDT, CDR2 YNNKEL (reference sequence). The CDR3 reads CASSIGGGETQYF. As DNA, the CDR3 is TGTGCCAGCAGTATTGGGGGCGGGGAGACCCAGTACTTC.

The chain links TRBV19 to TRBJ1-5, with 7 positions matching TRBD1. The J segment lost 2 bases and the V segment lost 5 bases, leaving 9 bases of the junction unmatched. This CDR3 is 16 amino acids long. CDR1 and CDR2 from the germline V gene are LNHDA and SQIVND (reference sequence). Written as DNA, the CDR3 is TGTGCCAGTAGTGGGACAGTAGGGTATCGCAATCAGCCCCAGCATTTT. Translation: CASSGTVGYRNQPQHF. Supplemented by reference TRBV19 and TRBJ1-5, the full variable domain reads DGGITQSPKYLFRKEGQNVTLSCEQNLNHDAMYWYRQDPGQGLRLIYYSQIVNDFQKGDIAEGYSVSREKKESFPLTVTSAQKNPTAFYLCASSGTVGYRNQPQHFGDGTRLSIL.

Turning to this clone: The same CDR3 can be traced to other DNA sequences in this sample. J is TRBJ1-2 and V is TRBV28, with TRBD1 matching 9 bases. The CDR3 is made up of 14 amino acids. Germline CDR1 is MDHEN and CDR2 is SYDVKM. Trimming took 6 bases from V and 2 from J; bases not matched to a gene: 4. CDR3 sequence (DNA): TGTGCCAGCAGCCCCGGACAGGGGAACTATGGCTACACCTTC. This translates into CASSPGQGNYGYTF.

This chain links TRBV7-2 with TRBJ1-1; 7 bases align to TRBD1. J was trimmed by 4 bases and V by 2 bases; bases with no gene match: 7. There are 15 residues in the CDR3. CDR1 and CDR2 (germline): SGHTA, FQGNSA. In nucleotides, the CDR3 is TGTGCCAGCAGCTTAATTCAAGCAGGGGGCACTGAAGCTTTCTTT. Translated: CASSLIQAGGTEAFF.

J is TRBJ2-1 and V is TRBV18; 7 positions match TRBD2. The ends lost 6 bases at V and 3 bases at J; junction bases unmatched: 5. CDR1 is KGHSH and CDR2 is LQKENI in the germline V gene. The CDR3 has 14 amino acids. The chain's CDR3 is CASSRDYVYNEQFF. The CDR3 DNA is TGTGCCAGCTCCCGGGACTATGTCTACAATGAGCAGTTCTTC.

V gene TRBV3-1 (or the pseudogene TRBV3-2) combines with J gene TRBJ1-2; 10 bases are a match to TRBD1. Germline trimming cut 2 bases from V and 3 bases from J; bases unmatched to any gene: 6. The germline gives CDR1 LGHDT, CDR2 YNNKEL (reference sequence). There are 16 residues in the CDR3. This chain's CDR3 is CASSQSRQGAHYGYTF. CDR3 coding DNA: TGTGCCAGCAGCCAATCGAGACAGGGGGCACACTATGGCTACACCTTC.

This clone was observed a single time. The CDR3, as DNA: TGTGCCAGTAGTCTCCGGCTAGCGGGGGGCCCCGCTTCGGGCGGGGAGCTGTTTTTT. Amino acid sequence: CASSLRLAGGPASGGELFF. This chain joins TRBV19 and TRBJ2-2; 11 bases fit TRBD2. Per germline, CDR1 LNHDA and CDR2 SQIVND (reference sequence). The CDR3 is 19 residues long. V shed 5 bases and J 7 bases; nucleotides not matched to a gene: 18.

This rearrangement joins TRBV28 to TRBJ1-3, with D possibly TRBD1 on 6 matching bases. Looked up from germline, CDR1 is MDHEN and CDR2 is SYDVKM. The V end lost 6 bases, the J end lost 1 base, and 16 bases lay between the germline ends. This CDR3 region has 16 residues. CDR3 residues: CASSPPGAYSGNTIYF. The CDR3 DNA reads TGTGCCAGCAGCCCACCAGGGGCATATTCTGGAAACACCATATATTTT.

V and J are TRBV9 and TRBJ2-7; D not certain. Germline V gene data show CDR1 as SGDLS and CDR2 as YYNGEE. Trimming took 0 bases from V and 6 from J, leaving 13 bases between them. CDR3 length: 14 residues. Here the CDR3 reads CASSVATGGGEQYF. The CDR3 nucleotides read TGTGCCAGCAGCGTAGCCACCGGTGGTGGCGAGCAGTACTTC.

The V gene is TRBV18, the J gene TRBJ2-7; 11 nucleotides line up with TRBD2. The CDR3 is made up of 16 amino acids. The V gene end was trimmed by 2 bases and the J gene end by 6 bases; junction bases not matched to a gene: 9. Germline V gene lookup returns CDR1 KGHSH and CDR2 LQKENI. The CDR3 DNA is TGTGCCAGCTCACCATCGCAGGTAGCGGGAGGGCCCGAGCAGTACTTC. Protein sequence: CASSPSQVAGGPEQYF. The entire variable domain, with the rest obtained from reference TRBV18 and TRBJ2-7, is as follows: NAGVMQNPRHLVRRRGQEARLRCSPMKGHSHVYWYRQLPEEGLKFMVYLQKENIIDESGMPKERFSAEFPKEGPSILRIQQVVRGDSAAYFCASSPSQVAGGPEQYFGPGTRLTVT.

The rearrangement links TRBV18 to TRBJ1-1, with D uncertain. Trimming left V 2 bases short and J 3 bases short, with 10 bases between. The germline gives CDR1 KGHSH, CDR2 LQKENI. The CDR3 sequence is 14 residues long. CDR3 protein: CASSPTPRDTEAFF. DNA of the CDR3: TGTGCCAGCTCACCAACACCCCGGGACACTGAAGCTTTCTTT.

The chain has TRBV29-1 and TRBJ1-2; D remains ambiguous. The CDR3 is made up of 11 amino acids. The V end lost 5 bases, the J end lost 2 bases, and 6 bases lay between the germline ends. Germline V gene lookup returns CDR1 SQVTM and CDR2 ANQGSEA. For the CDR3, the DNA is TGCAGCGTTCTAACCAACTATGGCTACACCTTC. Translating gives CSVLTNYGYTF.

The V gene is TRBV2, the J gene TRBJ1-5; D gene uncertain. With 6 bases removed from V and 1 base from J, the gap between germline ends came to 10 bases. In germline, CDR1 is SNHLY, CDR2 FYNNEI. The CDR3 is 14 amino acids. The CDR3 protein is CASSRAGSNQPQHF. The CDR3 bases are TGTGCCAGCAGCCGGGCGGGGAGCAATCAGCCCCAGCATTTT.

This chain uses TRBV3-1 (or the pseudogene TRBV3-2) with TRBJ1-1; unclear D gene. Looked up from germline, CDR1 is LGHDT and CDR2 is YNNKEL (reference sequence). The V end was cut by 1 base, the J end by 11 bases, with 11 bases between. CDR3 length: 12 residues. CDR3: CASSQGSLGAFF. In nucleotides, the CDR3 is TGTGCCAGCAGCCAAGGGAGTCTCGGGGCTTTCTTT.

V usage is TRBV7-2 and J usage is TRBJ2-3; D gene uncertain. Germline CDR1 SGHTA, CDR2 FQGNSA. CDR3 length: 14 amino acids. Trimming left V 1 base short and J 3 bases short, with 8 bases between. CDR3 sequence: CASSLVVGTDTQYF. The DNA for the CDR3 is TGTGCCAGCAGCTTAGTAGTCGGGACAGATACGCAGTATTTT.

The chain is built from TRBV3-1 (or the pseudogene TRBV3-2) and TRBJ2-5, with 8 bases identical to TRBD2. After removal of 4 bases from V and 4 bases from J, the junction contained 5 bases not matched to a gene. Germline CDR1 LGHDT, CDR2 YNNKEL (reference sequence). The CDR3 has 14 residues. Written as DNA, the CDR3 is TGTGCCAGCAGCCTTTCCGGGGGGGTAGAGACCCAGTACTTC. This translates into CASSLSGGVETQYF.

This sequence joins TRBV30 and TRBJ2-1, with 9 bases matching TRBD2. Germline V gene sequence: CDR1 GTSNPN, CDR2 SVGIG (reference sequence). V was pared by 1 base and J by 7 bases, with 11 bases of the junction left unmatched. This CDR3 has 16 residues. DNA for the CDR3: TGTGCCTGGAGTGAAGGTAGTCTAGCGGGAATAAATGAGCAGTTCTTC. It translates to CAWSEGSLAGINEQFF.

This clone was picked up many times. The genes are TRBV5-1 and TRBJ1-4; possibly TRBD1 for D (5 bases). Trimming stripped 1 base from V and 4 bases from J, with 11 bases between. CDR3 length equals 15 residues. CDR1 and CDR2 (germline): SGHRS, YFSETQ. CDR3 in amino acids: CASSLPEGINEKLFF. The DNA of the CDR3 is TGCGCCAGCAGCTTGCCGGAGGGGATTAATGAAAAACTGTTTTTT.

CDR3 amino acids: CASSEGRAPSSGYTF. CDR3 coding DNA: TGTGCCAGCAGTGAGGGGAGGGCCCCATCCTCTGGCTACACCTTC. The chain is built from TRBV25-1 and TRBJ1-2, with D unclear. This CDR3 contains 15 residues. Deletions cut 3 bases from V and 7 bases from J, with 18 bases between. Germline CDR1 is MGHDK and CDR2 is SYGVNS.

The V and J genes are TRBV5-1 and TRBJ2-1, with 7 nucleotides matching TRBD2. With 4 bases clipped from V and 5 bases from J, the junction kept 12 bases outside the gene matches. CDR3 length: 16 amino acids. CDR1 is SGHRS and CDR2 is YFSETQ in the germline V gene. In DNA form, the CDR3 reads TGCGCCAGCAGCCCCTCTGGGCGGGGGATCAACAATGAGCAGTTCTTC. This sequence encodes CASSPSGRGINNEQFF.

The chain employs TRBV6-5 and TRBJ1-1; the D gene is possibly TRBD1 (5 bases). Germline values: CDR1 MNHEY, CDR2 SVGAGI. V was shortened by 4 bases and J by 4 bases, with 13 bases between the two germline ends. The CDR3 consists of 14 residues. As DNA, the CDR3 is TGTGCCAGCAGTTCTAACAGGACCCCCACTGAAGCTTTCTTT. Translated: CASSSNRTPTEAFF.

The chain links TRBV5-6 to TRBJ2-6, with D possibly matching TRBD2 (7 bases). Trimming cost V 2 bases and J 5 bases, with 23 bases left between them. The germline CDR1 and CDR2 sequences are SGHDT and YYEEEE. The CDR3 sequence is 19 residues long. The CDR3 DNA reads as TGTGCCAGCAGCTTTGTTGTCGGGGGGCCAGGTGCCCGGGCCAACGTCCTGACTTTC. Protein sequence: CASSFVVGGPGARANVLTF.

In the case of this clone: The junction departs from the called germline gene at one end, perhaps through a read error. The chain is built from TRBV11-2 and TRBJ2-7; 7 bases fit TRBD1. Germline lookup yields CDR1 SGHAT and CDR2 FQNNGV. The CDR3 is 15 residues long. CDR3 sequence reads: CASSPWTGTQSAQHF. The CDR3 DNA follows: TGTGCCAGCAGCCCGTGGACAGGTACACAATCCGCTCAACACTTC. The variable domain in full, completed from reference TRBV11-2 and TRBJ2-7, reads EAGVAQSPRYKIIEKRQSVAFWCNPISGHATLYWYQQILGQGPKLLIQFQNNGVVDDSQLPKDRFSAERLKGVDSTLKIQPAKLEDSAVYLCASSPWTGTQSAQHFGPGTRLTVT.

The count of this clone is one. This sequence joins TRBV6-1 and TRBJ2-7, with D hard to call. CDR3 length: 14 residues. Trimming removed 3 bases from V and 0 bases from J, with 9 bases in between. The germline V gene has CDR1 MNHNS and CDR2 SASEGT. The CDR3 loop reads CASSDSVGSYEQYF. The CDR3 region has the DNA TGTGCCAGCAGTGATTCTGTCGGCTCCTACGAGCAGTACTTC.

The genes are TRBV29-1 and TRBJ2-3; possibly TRBD1 for D (6 bases). This CDR3 contains 15 residues. The germline CDR1 and CDR2 sequences are SQVTM and ANQGSEA. The V gene lost 7 bases and the J gene lost 4 bases, with 21 bases spanning the gap. The CDR3 spells CSARAGQMGADTQYF. The CDR3 DNA reads TGCAGCGCCCGGGCTGGACAGATGGGGGCAGATACGCAGTATTTT.

The rearrangement uses TRBV7-2 and TRBJ1-6; a weak D match, TRBD1 (5 bases). CDR3 size: 15 residues. Germline CDR1 is SGHTA and CDR2 is FQGNSA. Trimming shortened V by 1 base and J by 9 bases, and 13 bases separated the two germline ends. The CDR3 nucleotides read TGTGCCAGCAGCTTAGGGCAGGGTGTAAGTTCACCCCTCCACTTT. Its translation is CASSLGQGVSSPLHF.

The chain has TRBV7-2 and TRBJ2-7; 8 bases map to TRBD2. The CDR3 loop spans 15 amino acids. Germline V gives CDR1 SGHTA, CDR2 FQGNSA. The trim removed 1 base at V and 1 base at J, leaving 3 bases unmatched. DNA of the CDR3: TGTGCCAGCAGCTTAGATAGCGGGGAATCCTACGAGCAGTACTTC. Protein product: CASSLDSGESYEQYF.

The J gene is TRBJ1-2, the V gene TRBV30; 8 nucleotides line up with TRBD1. There are 14 residues in the CDR3. In germline, CDR1 is GTSNPN, CDR2 SVGIG (reference sequence). Trimming removed 3 bases from V and 4 bases from J; junction bases left unmatched: 7. The CDR3 bases are TGTGCCTGGAGGTCTGGGACAGGACTCTATGGCTACACCTTC. Residues: CAWRSGTGLYGYTF.